This T cell receptor beta chain was profiled in a study of cytomegalovirus exposure and HLA in healthy donors (dated by TCRdb to about 2017). About the study as a whole: The 666 repertoires of the first cohort and the approximately 130 validation repertoires were produced on the same platform, according to a later analysis. The study aimed to test whether cataloging public T cell receptors could reveal signatures of past pathogen exposure. A separate validation cohort of over 95 different subjects was used in addition to the roughly 720-subject first cohort. The study combined high-throughput TCR immunosequencing, statistical association of individual TCRs with disease status, and machine learning to predict cytomegalovirus infection status. Paper-wide results and their limitations: In a later analysis, TCRs clustered in the first cohort were found to also tend to co-occur in the roughly 130 validation repertoires, with approximately 94% of cluster scores above 0. The study gave a list of 150 to 200 TCR beta chains associated with cytomegalovirus. The authors suggested that the approach could potentially be generalized to other disease states and immunological phenotypes. Three of the identified cytomegalovirus-associated TCR beta chains were confirmed in vitro to be specific for cytomegalovirus antigens. The classifier was reported to diagnose cytomegalovirus status with high specificity and sensitivity in both the original cohort and the validation cohort. The validation cohort had no HLA typing available for a later analysis, so co-occurrence within that cohort was assessed over all 120 or so repertoires. Across donors, most TCR sequences were observed very rarely, whereas some public TCRs were present in many individuals.

The donors belonged to the validation cohort of around 110 subjects, which was separate from the roughly 680-subject first cohort. As for this clone: The antigen it binds to is not known. It has no much larger one-base neighbor in the sample; base qualities were not kept.

Per the germline V gene, WSHSY is the CDR1 and SAAADI is the CDR2. V gives up 2 bases and J gives up 12 bases, and the segment between their germline ends measures 23 bases. The CDR3 goes from the cysteine to the phenylalanine over 16 residues. Only the CDR3 portion is preserved as DNA: 48 bases, with reading frame beginning at the first base. The library was made by the immunoSEQ multiplex PCR assay. In the source study's methods: A statistical classification framework was developed to diagnose cytomegalovirus status using the catalog of TCR beta chain sequences. In its TCRdb copy, this immuneACCESS table keeps in-frame sequences only and misses some clones. Where compared with another copy, unresolved V genes explain less than half of these, and the others have no known cause. For V, J and clone size, that table is used; D and trimming come from the DNA. This sample is represented by over 35,000 clones; over 85% of them were singletons. About 3.1% of the sample goes to the ten largest clones.

The source material was PBMCs. The V gene is TRBV10-2 and the J gene is TRBJ2-1, with TRBD2 tentatively as D gene (7 bases match). The TCR originated in a man younger than 35 in good health and CMV-seronegative. At the DNA level, the sequence is TGCGCCAGCAGTGAGACCGGACTGACTAAGCGGGACACGCAGTTCTTC. The translation is CASSETGLTKRDTQFF.